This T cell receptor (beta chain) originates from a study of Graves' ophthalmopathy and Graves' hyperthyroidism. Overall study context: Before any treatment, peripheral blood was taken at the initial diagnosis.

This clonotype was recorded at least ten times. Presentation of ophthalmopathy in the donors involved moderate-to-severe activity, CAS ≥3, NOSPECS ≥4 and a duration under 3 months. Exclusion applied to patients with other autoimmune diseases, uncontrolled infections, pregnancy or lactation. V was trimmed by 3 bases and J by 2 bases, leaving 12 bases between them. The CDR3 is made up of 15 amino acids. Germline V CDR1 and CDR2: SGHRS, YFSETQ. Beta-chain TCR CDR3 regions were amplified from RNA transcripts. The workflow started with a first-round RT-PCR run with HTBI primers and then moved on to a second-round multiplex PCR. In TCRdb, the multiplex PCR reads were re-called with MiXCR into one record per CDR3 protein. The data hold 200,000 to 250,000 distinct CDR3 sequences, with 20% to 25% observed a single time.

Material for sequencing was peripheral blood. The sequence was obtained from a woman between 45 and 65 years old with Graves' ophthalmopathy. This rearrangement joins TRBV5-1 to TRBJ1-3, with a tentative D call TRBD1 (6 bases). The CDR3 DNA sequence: TGCGCCAGCAGCTGGGATGGGACACCTGGAAACACCATATATTTT. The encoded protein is CASSWDGTPGNTIYF.